Below, 32 T cell receptor beta chains from the same sample are listed, as sequenced in a study of T cell repertoires in aging, cancer and after chemotherapy. The template was genomic DNA from peripheral blood, not RNA. TRB rearrangements spanning V, D and J were amplified using mixed TRB-A/B primers. TCRdb re-called the multiplex PCR reads through MiXCR, storing one row per CDR3 protein. The table shows over a thousand distinct CDR3 sequences, with around 45% occurring only once. Sequenced material: blood. Source of these receptors: a human donor with a blood cancer.

The chain combines TRBV10-3 with TRBJ1-2; D may be TRBD1 (5 bases). V was trimmed by 0 bases and J by 4 bases, leaving 12 bases between them. Germline assignment: CDR1 ENHRY and CDR2 SYGVKD. The CDR3 spans 15 residues. In DNA form, the CDR3 reads TGTGCCATCAGTGAGTCAGAATGGGGCCCCTATGGCTACACCTTC. This codes for CAISESEWGPYGYTF.

This clonotype rates as large. The chain carries TRBV6-5 and TRBJ2-1; D might be TRBD1 (6 bases). Per the germline V gene, CDR1 is MNHEY and CDR2 is SVGAGI. Trimming stripped 8 bases from V and 12 bases from J, with 20 bases between. The CDR3 consists of 13 residues. The CDR3 is CASWVQGQLRQFF. CDR3 in DNA: TGTGCCAGCTGGGTGCAGGGACAACTCAGGCAGTTCTTC.

This clonotype was recorded a few times. The chain joins TRBV15 to TRBJ2-3; perhaps TRBD2 as D (5 bases). Germline V CDR1 and CDR2: LNHNV, YYDKDF (reference sequence). This CDR3 comprises 14 residues. V was shortened by 1 base and J by 4 bases, with 9 bases between the two germline ends. CDR3 nucleotides: TGTGCCACCAGCAGAGGGCTAGCCCCAGATACGCAGTATTTT. This encodes CATSRGLAPDTQYF.

Details on this clonotype: One base away lies a much larger clone, so this may be a sequencing read error. J is TRBJ1-6 and V is TRBV6-5; D remains unclear. The CDR3 is made up of 13 amino acids. Germline CDR1 reads MNHEY; CDR2 reads SVGAGI. The DNA of the CDR3 is TGTGCCAGCACCCCAAGCCCAGTATCACCCATCCACTTT. Its translation: CASTPSPVSPIHF.

By proportion, this clonotype is hyperexpanded (1% or more). The V and J genes are TRBV6-5 and TRBJ2-6, with unresolved D. V lost 6 bases and J lost 0, with 15 bases in between. This CDR3 spans 17 amino acids. In germline, CDR1 is MNHEY, CDR2 SVGAGI. CDR3 sequence: CASRPIFPTSGANVLTF. The CDR3, as DNA: TGTGCCAGCAGGCCAATCTTCCCGACCTCTGGGGCCAACGTCCTGACTTTC.

This chain links TRBV12-3 or TRBV12-4 with TRBJ2-7; 7 bases align to TRBD1. Trimming at V came to 4 bases and at J to 3 bases, leaving 3 bases not matched to a gene. The CDR3 has 13 residues. DNA for the CDR3: TGTGCCAGCAGTTCCTGGACAGGCTACGAGCAGTACTTC. Translated, it gives CASSSWTGYEQYF.

This clonotype has more than one count but fewer than ten. The V gene is TRBV6-5, the J gene TRBJ1-5; D gene ambiguous. CDR3 length: 15 amino acids. V was pared by 4 bases and J by 1 base, with 11 bases between. Looked up from germline, CDR1 is MNHEY and CDR2 is SVGAGI. For the CDR3, the DNA is TGTGCCAGCAGTTTCGGTATGGGGAGCAATCAGCCCCAGCATTTT. It encodes CASSFGMGSNQPQHF.

With regard to this clonotype: Given a much more abundant clone one base away, this may be a read error. The chain uses TRBV12-3 or TRBV12-4 and TRBJ1-2; 8 bases line up with TRBD1. The CDR3 runs to 15 residues. J lost 0 bases, V lost 6 bases, and 6 bases had no gene match. CDR3 nucleotide sequence: TGTGCCAGCAGCCATCTGGGACAGGCTAACTATGGCTACACCTTC. Encoded protein: CASSHLGQANYGYTF.

V is TRBV12-3 or TRBV12-4 and J is TRBJ2-3; D may be TRBD1 (9 bases). CDR3 length equals 17 residues. V lost 7 bases and J lost 3, with 23 bases in between. The CDR3 nucleotides read TGTGCCAGCATTTCGGGACAGGGCAGCGGGAGAACAGATACGCAGTATTTT. Its protein product is CASISGQGSGRTDTQYF.

The table lists this clonotype with a few counts. One end of the junction fails to match germline, which may point to a read error. The genes are TRBV6-2 or TRBV6-3 and TRBJ2-1; the D is unclear. The germline V gene has CDR1 MNHEY and CDR2 SVGEGT. This CDR3 is 14 amino acids long. CDR3 bases: TGTGCCAGCAGTTACCTCGCGGACGTTACTCCCTATTCCTTC. Amino acid sequence: CASSYLADVTPYSF.

The chain combines TRBV20-1 with TRBJ2-5; 10 bases fit TRBD2. CDR3 length equals 16 residues. The V gene's germline CDR1 is DFQATT and CDR2 SNEGSKA (reference sequence). J was trimmed by 1 base and V by 2 bases; bases with no gene match: 7. The CDR3 coding sequence is TGCAGTGCTAGATCCGCTAGCGGGAGCCTCCAAGAGACCCAGTACTTC. Translation gives CSARSASGSLQETQYF.

The chain couples TRBV5-5 to TRBJ1-1; 7 positions match TRBD1. The J segment lost 4 bases and the V segment lost 2 bases, leaving 2 bases of the junction unmatched. This CDR3 region has 13 residues. Per germline, CDR1 SGHKS and CDR2 YYEKEE (reference sequence). CDR3 residues: CASSFSGGTEAFF. CDR3 nucleotides: TGTGCCAGCAGCTTTTCAGGGGGCACTGAAGCTTTCTTT.

The chain joins TRBV28 to TRBJ2-1; 8 nucleotides align to TRBD1. The CDR3 runs 16 residues. J gave up 0 bases and V 6 bases, and 7 bases lay outside the gene matches. Germline assignment: CDR1 MDHEN and CDR2 SYDVKM. CDR3 protein: CASSQGQGSSYNEQFF. CDR3 DNA sequence: TGTGCCAGCAGCCAAGGACAGGGTAGCTCCTACAATGAGCAGTTCTTC.

This clonotype has just one count. The junction departs from germline at one end; a sequencing error may be responsible. The rearrangement uses TRBV6-6 and TRBJ2-2; D remains ambiguous. The CDR3 runs to 15 residues. Germline loops: CDR1 MNHNY, CDR2 SVGAGI (reference sequence). The CDR3 DNA reads as TGTGCCATCAGTAGCCCCAGAATGGGCACCGGGGAGCTGTTTTTT. It translates to CAISSPRMGTGELFF.

This chain joins TRBV19 and TRBJ1-2; 7 bases line up with TRBD1. The junction had 14 bases not matched to a gene; V was cut back by 4 bases and J by 3 bases. This CDR3 contains 17 residues. CDR1 and CDR2 (germline): LNHDA, SQIVND (reference sequence). Written as DNA, the CDR3 is TGTGCCAGTAGTAGACAGGGTAAGCGTCAATGGGACTATGGCTACACCTTC. Translated, it gives CASSRQGKRQWDYGYTF.

V usage is TRBV7-3 and J usage is TRBJ2-1; D is uncertain. V lost 1 base, J lost 4 bases, and 8 bases lay in between. The CDR3 sequence is 14 residues long. Germline CDR1 SGHTA, CDR2 FQGTGA. The CDR3 bases are TGTGCCAGCAGCTTAAACGGCCAGTACAATGAGCAGTTCTTC. Translation: CASSLNGQYNEQFF.

This clonotype is labeled as medium-sized (0.01 to 0.1%). This chain links TRBV6-5 with TRBJ2-1, with TRBD2 identical over 13 bases. Germline V lookup: CDR1 MNHEY, CDR2 SVGAGI. The CDR3 covers 16 residues. With V trimmed by 2 bases and J by 5 bases, 3 bases remained unmatched. The CDR3 bases are TGTGCCAGCAGTTACACTAGCGGGAGGGGGGACAATGAGCAGTTCTTC. This translates into CASSYTSGRGDNEQFF.

Sample share makes this clonotype large. The chain employs TRBV6-5 and TRBJ2-3, with 7 bases fitting TRBD2. Per germline, CDR1 MNHEY and CDR2 SVGAGI. V was pared by 7 bases and J by 0 bases, with 1 base of the junction left unmatched. The CDR3 runs to 13 residues. Here the CDR3 reads CASKTSSTDTQYF. The CDR3 DNA reads TGTGCCAGCAAGACTAGCAGCACAGATACGCAGTATTTT.

In this sample, this clonotype turned up a few times. CDR3 residues: CASSSTGQGEVGYTF. The CDR3 DNA reads as TGTGCCAGCAGCTCCACAGGACAGGGTGAGGTTGGCTACACCTTC. V is TRBV7-2 and J is TRBJ1-2; 8 nucleotides match TRBD1. Looked up from germline, CDR1 is SGHTA and CDR2 is FQGNSA. J was trimmed by 7 bases and V by 4 bases; bases with no gene match: 11. This CDR3 is built from 15 residues.

The V and J genes are TRBV19 and TRBJ2-7; 7 bases are a match to TRBD2. V lost 6 bases, J lost 4 bases, and 9 bases stayed unmatched. CDR1 LNHDA and CDR2 SQIVND come from the germline V gene (reference sequence). The CDR3 loop spans 14 amino acids. The CDR3: CASSVGGSEYEQYF. The CDR3 DNA reads TGTGCCAGTAGCGTCGGCGGGAGCGAATACGAGCAGTACTTC.

The rearrangement uses TRBV19 and TRBJ2-5, with D unresolved. V shed 9 bases and J shed 5 bases, with 10 bases lying between them. The CDR3 totals 11 residues. In germline, CDR1 is LNHDA, CDR2 SQIVND (reference sequence). In nucleotides, the CDR3 is TGTGCCAGCAGCTTGAGGGAGACCCAGTACTTC. It encodes CASSLRETQYF.

This chain connects TRBV20-1 to TRBJ2-3; the match to TRBD2 covers 9 bases. After removal of 4 bases from V and 4 bases from J, the junction contained 3 bases not matched to a gene. CDR3 length: 13 amino acids. Per the germline V gene, CDR1 is DFQATT and CDR2 is SNEGSKA (reference sequence). The DNA of the CDR3 is TGCAGTGCTATGGCGGGAGGGGCAGATACGCAGTATTTT. Protein: CSAMAGGADTQYF.

CDR3 coding DNA: TGTGCCAGCAGCTTAGAAAGGAAGGAGCAGTACTTC. Translating gives CASSLERKEQYF. The chain has TRBV7-9 and TRBJ2-7; no clear D. The CDR3 sequence is 12 residues long. CDR1 SEHNR and CDR2 FQNEAQ come from the germline V gene (reference sequence). V shed 1 base and J shed 7 bases, with 8 bases lying between them.

This clonotype was detected a few times. This chain uses TRBV12-3 or TRBV12-4 with TRBJ2-6; possible D gene TRBD1, 5 bases. CDR3 length equals 15 residues. V was cut by 5 bases and J by 2 bases, with 10 bases left in between. Here the CDR3 reads CASSGAPPGANVLTF. The CDR3 nucleotides read TGTGCCAGCAGTGGGGCCCCTCCTGGGGCCAACGTCCTGACTTTC.

Comment on this clonotype: An end of the junction does not agree with germline; a read error may underlie this. This chain joins TRBV12-3 or TRBV12-4 and TRBJ2-5; D is unclear. The CDR3 consists of 12 residues. The CDR3 sequence: CASSILSNEQLF. Written as DNA, the CDR3 is TGTGCCAGCAGTATCCTTTCGAATGAGCAGCTCTTC.

This clonotype is large by share. The chain joins TRBV30 to TRBJ2-5, with 10 nucleotides matching TRBD2. The CDR3 runs to 12 residues. CDR1 is GTSNPN, CDR2 SVGIG, per germline (reference sequence). Unmatched junction bases numbered 0, after V lost 3 bases and J lost 5 bases. This CDR3 reads CAWRGLAETQYF. The CDR3 DNA is TGTGCCTGGAGGGGACTAGCGGAGACCCAGTACTTC.

This clonotype is deemed large. The chain links TRBV6-5 to TRBJ2-1, with D perhaps matching TRBD1 or TRBD2 (5 bases each). Germline V gives CDR1 MNHEY, CDR2 SVGAGI. Trimming took off 6 bases at V and 9 bases at J, with 9 bases between the two ends. This CDR3 has 11 amino acids. CDR3 sequence reads: CASSARGEQFF. CDR3 nucleotides: TGTGCCAGCAGCGCGAGGGGTGAGCAGTTCTTC.

This clonotype rates as large. The rearrangement joins TRBV6-5 to TRBJ2-7; D uncertain. V was trimmed by 5 bases and J by 0 bases, leaving 11 bases between them. This CDR3 is built from 14 residues. Germline V gives CDR1 MNHEY, CDR2 SVGAGI. The CDR3 region is CASSAPGSSYEQYF. As DNA, the CDR3 is TGTGCCAGCAGTGCGCCCGGTAGCTCCTACGAGCAGTACTTC.

By sample share, this clonotype is large (0.1 to 1%). The chain recombines TRBV30 with TRBJ2-7; D not certain. Looked up from germline, CDR1 is GTSNPN and CDR2 is SVGIG (reference sequence). This CDR3 has 13 residues. V lost 2 bases, J lost 2 bases, and 10 bases lay in between. The CDR3 nucleotides are TGTGCCTGGAGTCGGCTTAGTACCTACGAGCAGTACTTC. Its translation is CAWSRLSTYEQYF.

As regards this clonotype: Its ends do not fully match the called genes, so a read error is possible. The V call is TRBV10-1, the J call TRBJ2-6; weak D call: TRBD1 (5 bases). This CDR3 has 15 amino acids. CDR1 is WNHNN and CDR2 is SYGVQD in the germline V gene (reference sequence). CDR3 nucleotide sequence: TGTGCCAGCAGTGAATACAGGACTGGGGCCAACGTCCTGACTTTC. Its translation is CASSEYRTGANVLTF.

J is TRBJ2-5 and V is TRBV7-2, with D perhaps TRBD2 (6 bases). The DNA end lines up better with TRBJ2-7; the J call may be wrong. From germline, CDR1 is SGHTA and CDR2 FQGNSA. This CDR3 contains 15 residues. Here the CDR3 reads CASSLEWGDSYEQYF. In DNA form, the CDR3 reads TGTGCCAGCAGCTTAGAGTGGGGGGATTCCTACGAGCAGTACTTC.

This clonotype was picked up a small number of times. The rearrangement joins TRBV30 to TRBJ1-4; D not certain. This CDR3 has 13 amino acids. CDR1 is GTSNPN, CDR2 SVGIG, per germline (reference sequence). Trimming cost V 4 bases and J 5 bases, with 11 bases left between them. CDR3 in amino acids: CAWNPVGNEKLFF. CDR3 DNA: TGTGCCTGGAACCCCGTCGGGAATGAAAAACTGTTTTTT.